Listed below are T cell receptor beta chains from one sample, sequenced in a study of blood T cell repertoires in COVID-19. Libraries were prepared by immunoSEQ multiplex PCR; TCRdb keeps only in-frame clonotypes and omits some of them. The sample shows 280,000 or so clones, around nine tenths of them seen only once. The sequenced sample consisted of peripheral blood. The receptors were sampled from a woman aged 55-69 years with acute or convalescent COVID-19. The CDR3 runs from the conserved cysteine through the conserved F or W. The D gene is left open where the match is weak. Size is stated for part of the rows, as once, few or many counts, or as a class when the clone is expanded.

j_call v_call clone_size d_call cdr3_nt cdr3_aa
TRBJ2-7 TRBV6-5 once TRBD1 TGTGCCAGCAGTTACGGACAGGGGGCAGAGCAGTACTTC CASSYGQGAEQYF
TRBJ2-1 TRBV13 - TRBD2 TGTGCCAGCAGCTCCGGACTAGCGGGGAGGGGTGAGCAGTTCTTC CASSSGLAGRGEQFF
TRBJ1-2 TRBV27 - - TGTGCCAGCACCCGCTACAGGGATACTAACTATGGCTACACCTTC CASTRYRDTNYGYTF
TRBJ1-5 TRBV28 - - TGTGCCAGCACTGGGGGGTATCAGCCCCAGCATTTT CASTGGYQPQHF
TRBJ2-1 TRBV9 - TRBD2 TGTGCCAGCAGCGTAGCGGGGGGGCGCGGGCCTGAGCAGTTCTTC CASSVAGGRGPEQFF
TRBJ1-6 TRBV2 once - TGTGCCAGCCCCGGTAGTGAAGGGGATAATTCACCCCTCCACTTT CASPGSEGDNSPLHF
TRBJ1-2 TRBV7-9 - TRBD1 TGTGCCAGCAGCTCCTCCACCCCGGGACAGGGTACGGATGGCTACACCTTC CASSSSTPGQGTDGYTF
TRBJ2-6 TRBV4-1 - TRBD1 TGCGCCAGCAGCCAATGGTTCGGGACAGGGTACTCTGGGGCCAACGTCCTGACTTTC CASSQWFGTGYSGANVLTF
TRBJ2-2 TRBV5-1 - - TGCGCCAGCAGCTGGAGCGTGAACACCGGGGAGCTGTTTTTT CASSWSVNTGELFF
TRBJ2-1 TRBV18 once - TGTGCCAGCTCATCAGAGGGGACTGCCTACAATGAGCAGTTCTTC CASSSEGTAYNEQFF
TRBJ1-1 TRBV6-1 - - TGTGCCAGCAGTGAAGCTCAGGGTACTGAAGCTTTCTTT CASSEAQGTEAFF
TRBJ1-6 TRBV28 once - TGTGCCAGCACCGTCGCCGGGAATAATTCACCCCTCCACTTT CASTVAGNNSPLHF
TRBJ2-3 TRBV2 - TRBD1 TGTGCCAGCAGGCCCTCGGGACAGGGGCCAGATACGCAGTATTTT CASRPSGQGPDTQYF
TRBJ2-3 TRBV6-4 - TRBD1 TGTGCCAGCAGTGATCACGACAGGGGGCTGGCAGATACGCAGTATTTT CASSDHDRGLADTQYF
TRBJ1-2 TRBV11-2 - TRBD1 TGTGCCAGCAGCCCCAGACAGGGGGATGGCTACACCTTC CASSPRQGDGYTF
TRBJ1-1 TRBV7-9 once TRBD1 TGTGCCAGCAGTTCTAACAGGGGGCGGAACACTGAAGCTTTCTTT CASSSNRGRNTEAFF
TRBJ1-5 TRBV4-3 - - TGCGCCAGCAGCCAAGTATGGTCAGGGAATCAGCCCCAGCATTTT CASSQVWSGNQPQHF
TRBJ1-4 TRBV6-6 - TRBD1 TGTGCCAGCAGGCGAGGGGGCGGTGCAACTAATGAAAAACTGTTTTTT CASRRGGGATNEKLFF
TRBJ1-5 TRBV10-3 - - TGTGCCATCAGGGGGACTTCTGATCAGCCCCAGCATTTT CAIRGTSDQPQHF
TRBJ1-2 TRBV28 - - TGTGCCAGCAACGGTCGGTATGGCTACACCTTC CASNGRYGYTF
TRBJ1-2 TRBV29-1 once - TGCAGCGTTTCGGATGGCTACACCTTC CSVSDGYTF
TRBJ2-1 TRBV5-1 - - TGCGCCAGCAGCCCAACAACCTACAATGAGCAGTTCTTC CASSPTTYNEQFF
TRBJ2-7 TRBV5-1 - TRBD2 TGCGCCAGCAGCTTTGAACTAGCGGGAGGGGACGAGCAGTACTTC CASSFELAGGDEQYF
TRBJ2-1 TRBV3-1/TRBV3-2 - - TGTGCCAGCAGCCAAGGCCTCCTTGGACAGACCTACAATGAGCAGTTCTTC CASSQGLLGQTYNEQFF
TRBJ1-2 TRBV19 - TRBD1 TGTGCCAGTAGTACCCCGGGACAGTTCAGTGGCTACACCTTC CASSTPGQFSGYTF